This T cell receptor (beta chain) appears in the sequencing data of a study of T cells after yellow fever vaccination. General observations from the study: Sorted memory subsets on day 0 showed almost all vaccine-responding clonotypes to be undetectable.

TCRdb recomputed calls from the 5' RACE reads with MiXCR, one row per CDR3 protein. The data show about 22,000 distinct CDR3 sequences, less than 5.5% seen once. V was pared by 5 bases and J by 5 bases, with 15 bases between. CDR3 length equals 14 residues. CDR1 is MNHNS, CDR2 SASEGT, per germline. This clonotype was detected many times. This sequence joins TRBV6-1 and TRBJ1-1; tentatively, D is TRBD1 (5 bases). This clonotype was sampled from a man in his late teens or twenties who received the YFV17D yellow fever vaccine. Sequencing used PBMCs, either bulk or a sorted T-cell subset (CD4+, CD8+, memory, or dextramer-sorted; not recorded which), obtained about 41 days after the first yellow fever vaccination. The CDR3 DNA reads TGTGCCAGCAGTCCCCGGGGGGTTCAGACTGAAGCTTTCTTT. Protein product: CASSPRGVQTEAFF.